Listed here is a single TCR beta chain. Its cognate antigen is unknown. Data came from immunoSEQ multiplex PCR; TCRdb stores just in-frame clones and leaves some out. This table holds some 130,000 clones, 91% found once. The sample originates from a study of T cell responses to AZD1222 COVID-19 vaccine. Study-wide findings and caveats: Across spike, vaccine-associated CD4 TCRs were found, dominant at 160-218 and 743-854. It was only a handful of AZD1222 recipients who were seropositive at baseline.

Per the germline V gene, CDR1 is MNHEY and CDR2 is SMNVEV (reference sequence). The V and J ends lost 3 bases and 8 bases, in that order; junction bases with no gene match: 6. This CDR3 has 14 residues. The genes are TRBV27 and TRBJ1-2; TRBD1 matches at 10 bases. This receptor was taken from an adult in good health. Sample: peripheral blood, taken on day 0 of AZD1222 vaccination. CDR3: CASSFSGTGVGYTF. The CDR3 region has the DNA TGTGCCAGCAGTTTCTCCGGGACAGGGGTCGGCTACACCTTC.